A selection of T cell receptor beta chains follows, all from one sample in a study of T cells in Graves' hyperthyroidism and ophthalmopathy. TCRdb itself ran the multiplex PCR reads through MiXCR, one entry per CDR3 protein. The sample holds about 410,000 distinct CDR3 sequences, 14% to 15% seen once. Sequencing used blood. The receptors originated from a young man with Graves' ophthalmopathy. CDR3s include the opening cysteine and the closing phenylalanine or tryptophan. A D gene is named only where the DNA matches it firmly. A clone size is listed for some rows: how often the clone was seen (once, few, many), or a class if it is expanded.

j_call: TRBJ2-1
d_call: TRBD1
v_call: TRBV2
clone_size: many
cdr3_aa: CASSEGRGQNNEQFF
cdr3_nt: TGTGCCAGCAGTGAAGGCAGGGGGCAGAACAATGAGCAGTTCTTC

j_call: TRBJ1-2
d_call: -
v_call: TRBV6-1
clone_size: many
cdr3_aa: CASTPTKGDGYTF
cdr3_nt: TGTGCCAGCACTCCAACGAAGGGGGATGGCTACACCTTC

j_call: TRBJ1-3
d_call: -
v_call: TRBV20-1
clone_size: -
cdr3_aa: CSASQGNTIYF
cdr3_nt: TGCAGTGCTAGTCAGGGAAACACCATATATTTT

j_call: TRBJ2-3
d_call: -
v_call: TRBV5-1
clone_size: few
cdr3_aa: CASSLGHTSTDTQYF
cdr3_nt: TGCGCCAGCAGCCTGGGGCATACTAGCACAGATACGCAGTATTTT

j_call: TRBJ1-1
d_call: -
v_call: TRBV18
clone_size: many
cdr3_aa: CASSPQGRSEAFF
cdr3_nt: TGTGCCAGCTCACCACAGGGGAGGTCTGAAGCTTTCTTT

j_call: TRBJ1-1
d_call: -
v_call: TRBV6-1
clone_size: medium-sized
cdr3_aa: CASLSRGQPSASAFF
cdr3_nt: TGTGCCAGCCTCAGCCGGGGGCAGCCCTCAGCCTCGGCTTTCTTT

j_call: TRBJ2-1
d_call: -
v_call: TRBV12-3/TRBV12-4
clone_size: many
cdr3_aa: CASSQDETVYNEQFF
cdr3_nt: TGTGCCAGCAGTCAGGACGAGACCGTCTACAATGAGCAGTTCTTC

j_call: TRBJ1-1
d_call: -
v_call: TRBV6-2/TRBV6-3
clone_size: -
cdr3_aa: CASSYSMGWGGGNTEAFF
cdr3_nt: TGTGCCAGCAGTTACTCCATGGGCTGGGGAGGGGGGAACACTGAAGCTTTCTTT

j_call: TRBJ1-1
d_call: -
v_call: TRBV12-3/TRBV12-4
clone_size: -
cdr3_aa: CASSPYKDTEAFF
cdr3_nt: TGTGCCAGCAGTCCATACAAGGACACTGAAGCTTTCTTT

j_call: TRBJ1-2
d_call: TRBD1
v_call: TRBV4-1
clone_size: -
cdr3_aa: CASSQPPIRDRKFYGYTF
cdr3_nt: TGCGCCAGCAGCCAGCCCCCGATCAGGGACAGGAAGTTCTATGGCTACACCTTC

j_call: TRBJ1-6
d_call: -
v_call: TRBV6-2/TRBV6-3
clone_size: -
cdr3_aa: CASMIKHPNSPLHF
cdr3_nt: TGTGCCAGCATGATAAAGCACCCGAATTCACCCCTCCACTTT

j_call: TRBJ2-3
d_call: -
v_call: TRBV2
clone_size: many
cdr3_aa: CASSAGPRYGTDTQYF
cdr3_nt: TGTGCCAGCAGTGCCGGTCCCAGATATGGCACAGATACGCAGTATTTT

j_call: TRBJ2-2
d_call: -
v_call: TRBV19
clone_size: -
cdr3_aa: CASSNRGATGELFF
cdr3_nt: TGTGCCAGTAGTAATCGGGGGGCGACCGGGGAGCTGTTTTTT

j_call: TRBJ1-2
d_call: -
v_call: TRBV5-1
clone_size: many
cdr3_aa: CASSLRGQSNYGYTF
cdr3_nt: TGCGCCAGCAGCTTACGCGGACAGTCGAACTATGGCTACACCTTC

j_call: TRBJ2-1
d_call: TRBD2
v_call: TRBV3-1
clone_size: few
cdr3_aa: CASSQGSGGATYNEQFF
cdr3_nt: TGTGCCAGCAGCCAAGGGAGCGGGGGGGCAACCTACAATGAGCAGTTCTTC

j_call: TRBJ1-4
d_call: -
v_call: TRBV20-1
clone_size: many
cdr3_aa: CSATGADNEKLFF
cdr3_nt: TGCAGTGCTACGGGGGCAGATAATGAAAAACTGTTTTTT

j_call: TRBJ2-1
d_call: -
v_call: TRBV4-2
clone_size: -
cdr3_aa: CASSQRGTTGNEQFF
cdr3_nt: TGTGCCAGCAGCCAACGGGGGACCACCGGCAATGAGCAGTTCTTC

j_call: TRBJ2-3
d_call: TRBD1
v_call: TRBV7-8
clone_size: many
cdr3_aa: CASSLRDRVQAFISTDTQYF
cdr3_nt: TGTGCCAGCAGCCTCCGGGACAGGGTTCAGGCTTTCATTAGCACAGATACGCAGTATTTT

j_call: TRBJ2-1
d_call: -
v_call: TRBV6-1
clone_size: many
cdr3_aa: CASSSLTGRNEQFF
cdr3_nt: TGTGCCAGCAGTTCCCTGACAGGGAGGAATGAGCAGTTCTTC

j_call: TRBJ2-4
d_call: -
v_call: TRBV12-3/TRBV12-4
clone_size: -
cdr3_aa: CASSWAEIKNIQYF
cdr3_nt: TGTGCCAGCAGTTGGGCAGAAATCAAAAACATTCAGTACTTC

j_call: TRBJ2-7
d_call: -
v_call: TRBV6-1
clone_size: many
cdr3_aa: CASSHGTNYEQYF
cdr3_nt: TGTGCCAGCAGTCACGGGACAAACTACGAGCAGTACTTC

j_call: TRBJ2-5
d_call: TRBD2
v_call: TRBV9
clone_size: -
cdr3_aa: CASSASGGAETQYF
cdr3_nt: TGTGCCAGCAGCGCTAGCGGGGGGGCAGAGACCCAGTACTTC

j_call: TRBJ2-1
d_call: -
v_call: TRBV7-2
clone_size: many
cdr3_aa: CASSLVRDNEQFF
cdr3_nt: TGTGCCAGCAGCTTAGTGCGAGACAATGAGCAGTTCTTC

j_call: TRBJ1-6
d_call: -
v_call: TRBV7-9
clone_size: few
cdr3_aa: CASSSGEDNSPLHF
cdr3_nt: TGTGCCAGCAGCTCCGGGGAGGATAATTCACCCCTCCACTTT

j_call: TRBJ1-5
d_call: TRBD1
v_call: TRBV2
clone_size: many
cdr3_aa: CASSPDRSSNQPQHF
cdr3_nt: TGTGCCAGCAGTCCGGACAGGAGTAGCAATCAGCCCCAGCATTTT

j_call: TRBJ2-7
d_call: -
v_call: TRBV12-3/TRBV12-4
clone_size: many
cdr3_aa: CASSLNYVYEQYF
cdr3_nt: TGTGCCAGCAGTTTGAACTACGTCTACGAGCAGTACTTC

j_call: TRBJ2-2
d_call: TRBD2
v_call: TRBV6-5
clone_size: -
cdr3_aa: CASTLLSGAPNTGELFF
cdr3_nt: TGTGCCAGCACCTTACTGAGCGGGGCCCCTAACACCGGGGAGCTGTTTTTT

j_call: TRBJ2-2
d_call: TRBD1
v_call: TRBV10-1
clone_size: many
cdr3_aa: CASSGTGNTGELFF
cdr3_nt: TGCGCCAGCAGCGGGACAGGGAACACCGGGGAGCTGTTTTTT

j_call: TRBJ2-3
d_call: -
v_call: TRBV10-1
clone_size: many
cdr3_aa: CASSEDREEITDTQYF
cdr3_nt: TGCGCCAGCAGTGAGGATAGGGAGGAAATTACAGATACGCAGTATTTT

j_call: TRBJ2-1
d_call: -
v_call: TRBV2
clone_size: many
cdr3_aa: CASNGVSGNEQFF
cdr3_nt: TGTGCCAGCAACGGGGTGAGTGGCAATGAGCAGTTCTTC

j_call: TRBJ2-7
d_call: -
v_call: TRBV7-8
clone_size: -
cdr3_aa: CASSFMVTANSYEQYF
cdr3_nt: TGTGCCAGCAGCTTCATGGTAACAGCTAATTCCTACGAGCAGTACTTC

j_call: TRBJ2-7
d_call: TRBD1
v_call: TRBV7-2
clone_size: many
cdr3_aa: CASSFVAGGNEQYF
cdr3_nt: TGTGCCAGCAGCTTTGTGGCAGGGGGCAACGAGCAGTACTTC

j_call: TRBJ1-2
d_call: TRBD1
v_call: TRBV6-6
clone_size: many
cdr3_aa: CASSYGQVTSGYTF
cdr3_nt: TGTGCCAGCAGTTACGGACAGGTGACGAGTGGCTACACCTTC